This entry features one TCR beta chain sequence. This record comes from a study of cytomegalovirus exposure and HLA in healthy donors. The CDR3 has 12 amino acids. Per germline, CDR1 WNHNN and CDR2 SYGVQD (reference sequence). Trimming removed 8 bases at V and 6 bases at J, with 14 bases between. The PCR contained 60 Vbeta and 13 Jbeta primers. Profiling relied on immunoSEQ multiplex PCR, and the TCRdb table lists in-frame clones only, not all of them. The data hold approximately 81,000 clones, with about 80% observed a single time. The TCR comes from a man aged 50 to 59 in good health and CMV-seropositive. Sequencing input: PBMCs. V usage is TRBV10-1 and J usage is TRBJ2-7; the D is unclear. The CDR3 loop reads CASGRGSTEQYF. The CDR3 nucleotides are TGCGCCAGCGGCCGTGGTTCCACCGAGCAGTACTTC.